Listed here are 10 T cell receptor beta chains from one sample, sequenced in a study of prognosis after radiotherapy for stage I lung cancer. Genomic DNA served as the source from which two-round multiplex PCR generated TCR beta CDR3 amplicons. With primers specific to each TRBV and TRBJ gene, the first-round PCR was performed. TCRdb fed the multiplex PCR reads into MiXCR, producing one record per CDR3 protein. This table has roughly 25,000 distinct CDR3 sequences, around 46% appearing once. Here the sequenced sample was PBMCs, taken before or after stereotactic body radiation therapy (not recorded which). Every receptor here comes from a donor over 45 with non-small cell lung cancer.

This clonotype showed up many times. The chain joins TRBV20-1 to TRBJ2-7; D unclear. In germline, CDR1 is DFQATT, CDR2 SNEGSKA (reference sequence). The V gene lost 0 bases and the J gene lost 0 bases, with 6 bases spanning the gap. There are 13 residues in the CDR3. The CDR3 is CSARDPGSYEQYF. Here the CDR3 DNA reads TGCAGTGCTAGAGACCCAGGCTCCTACGAGCAGTACTTC.

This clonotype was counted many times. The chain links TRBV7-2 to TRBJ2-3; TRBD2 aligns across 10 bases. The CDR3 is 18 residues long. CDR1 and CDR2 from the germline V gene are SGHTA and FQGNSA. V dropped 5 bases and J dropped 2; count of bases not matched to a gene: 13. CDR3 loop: CASSLLAGMGRDTDTQYF. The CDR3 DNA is TGTGCCAGCAGCCTACTAGCGGGAATGGGTAGGGACACAGATACGCAGTATTTT.

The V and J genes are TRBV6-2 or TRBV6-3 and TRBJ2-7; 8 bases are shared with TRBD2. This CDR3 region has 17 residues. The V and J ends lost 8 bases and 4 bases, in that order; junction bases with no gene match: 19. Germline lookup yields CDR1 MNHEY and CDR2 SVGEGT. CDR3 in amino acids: CASGCHKSRASGYEQYF. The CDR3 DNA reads TGTGCCAGCGGTTGCCACAAAAGTCGAGCTAGCGGGTACGAGCAGTACTTC.

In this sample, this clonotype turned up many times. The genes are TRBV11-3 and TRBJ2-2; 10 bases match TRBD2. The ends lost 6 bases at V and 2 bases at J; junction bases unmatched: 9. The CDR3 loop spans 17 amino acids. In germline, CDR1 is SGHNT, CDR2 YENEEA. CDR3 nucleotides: TGTGCCAGCAGTACGACCTGGACTAGCGGAAACACCGGGGAGCTGTTTTTT. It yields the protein CASSTTWTSGNTGELFF.

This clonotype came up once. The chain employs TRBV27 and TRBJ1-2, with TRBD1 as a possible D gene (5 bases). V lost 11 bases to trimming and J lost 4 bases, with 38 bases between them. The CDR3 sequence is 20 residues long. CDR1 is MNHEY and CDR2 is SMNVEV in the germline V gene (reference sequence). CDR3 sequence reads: CAPPAVGKSLDIGRGYGYTF. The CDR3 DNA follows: TGTGCCCCGCCAGCAGTAGGAAAGAGCTTGGACATAGGACGAGGCTATGGCTACACCTTC.

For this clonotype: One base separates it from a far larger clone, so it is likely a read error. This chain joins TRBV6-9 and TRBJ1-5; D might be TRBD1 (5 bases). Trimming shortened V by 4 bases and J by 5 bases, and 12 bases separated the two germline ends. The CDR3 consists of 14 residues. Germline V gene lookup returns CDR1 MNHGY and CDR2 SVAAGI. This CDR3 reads CASSCGAAHQPQHF. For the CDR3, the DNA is TGTGCCAGCAGTTGCGGGGCAGCCCATCAGCCCCAGCATTTT.

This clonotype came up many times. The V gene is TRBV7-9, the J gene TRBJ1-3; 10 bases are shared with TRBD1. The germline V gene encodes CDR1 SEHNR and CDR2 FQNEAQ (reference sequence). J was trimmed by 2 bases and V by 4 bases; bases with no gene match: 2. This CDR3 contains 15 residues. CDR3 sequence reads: CASSWGQGPGNTIYF. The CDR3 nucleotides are TGTGCCAGCAGCTGGGGACAGGGGCCTGGAAACACCATATATTTT.

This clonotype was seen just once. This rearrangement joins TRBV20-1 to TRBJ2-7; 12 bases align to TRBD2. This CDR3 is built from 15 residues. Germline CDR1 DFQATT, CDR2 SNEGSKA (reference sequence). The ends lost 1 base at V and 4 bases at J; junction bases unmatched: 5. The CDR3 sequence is CSARVLTSGSYEQYF. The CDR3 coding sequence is TGCAGTGCTAGAGTCCTGACTAGCGGGAGTTACGAGCAGTACTTC.

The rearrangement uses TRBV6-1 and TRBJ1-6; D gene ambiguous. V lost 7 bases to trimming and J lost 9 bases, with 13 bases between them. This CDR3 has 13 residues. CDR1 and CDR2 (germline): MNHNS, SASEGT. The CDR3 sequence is CASKQLESSPLHF. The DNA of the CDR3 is TGTGCCAGCAAACAACTAGAGAGTTCACCCCTCCACTTT.

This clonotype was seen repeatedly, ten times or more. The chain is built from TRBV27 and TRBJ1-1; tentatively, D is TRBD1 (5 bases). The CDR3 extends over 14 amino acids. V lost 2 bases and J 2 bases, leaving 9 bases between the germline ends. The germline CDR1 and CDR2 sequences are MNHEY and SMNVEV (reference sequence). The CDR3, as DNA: TGTGCCAGCAGTTTACGGGGGGGAAACACTGAAGCTTTCTTT. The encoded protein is CASSLRGGNTEAFF.